This TCR beta chain was profiled in a study of blood T cell repertoires in COVID-19. Study in general: The origin of the acute and convalescent COVID-19 samples was the United States, Italy and Spain. T cells, B-cell-depleted T cells, or PBMCs provided the cDNA or gDNA that served as material.

Sequencing used immunoSEQ multiplex PCR; TCRdb keeps in-frame clones, though not all of them. Of about 240,000 clones listed, about 90% were seen once; the top ten hold 3.3%. The study drew participants aged about 18 to 95 years from 20 to 30 US areas. Germline V gene lookup returns CDR1 SGHNT and CDR2 YYREEE (reference sequence). The CDR3 consists of 16 residues. V was pared by 2 bases and J by 6 bases, with 18 bases between. Sequenced input: PBMCs or T cells enriched from blood (not recorded which). This clonotype was sampled from a woman between 35 and 50 years old with acute COVID-19. This chain uses TRBV5-4 with TRBJ2-1; perhaps TRBD2 as D (5 bases). The CDR3 here is CASSFAPAGEFNEQFF. The CDR3 DNA reads as TGTGCCAGCAGCTTTGCCCCGGCGGGTGAGTTCAATGAGCAGTTCTTC.